This is a list of T cell receptor beta chains from one sample in a study of cytotoxic CD8 clonotypes in ibrutinib-treated CLL. Assay: immunoSEQ multiplex PCR; the TCRdb copy retains only in-frame clones and omits some. The sample yields about 140,000 clones, 65% to 85% seen once. The sample here was PBMCs, taken after 36 months of ibrutinib treatment. The receptor source for this set is a human donor with chronic lymphocytic leukemia. The CDR3 runs from the conserved cysteine through the conserved F or W. The D gene is left open where the match is weak. Size tells how often a clone was seen (once, few, many) or the class of an expanded clone, and some rows leave it out.

d_call clone_size j_call v_call cdr3_aa cdr3_nt
TRBD1 few TRBJ2-7 TRBV2 CASFSGQTYEQYF TGTGCCAGTTTCTCGGGACAGACCTACGAGCAGTACTTC
TRBD1 NA TRBJ1-4 TRBV4-1 CASSQGPTAGTAREKLFF TGCGCCAGCAGCCAAGGACCAACAGCCGGGACAGCAAGGGAAAAACTGTTTTTT
TRBD1 few TRBJ2-1 TRBV30 CAWSQGDEQFF TGTGCCTGGAGTCAGGGGGATGAGCAGTTCTTC
TRBD2 NA TRBJ2-4 TRBV2 CASGEGLGIQYF TGTGCCAGCGGGGAGGGGTTAGGCATTCAGTACTTC
TRBD2 NA TRBJ2-3 TRBV5-5 CASSQRGAGGTDTQYF TGTGCCAGCAGCCAACGGGGAGCGGGGGGCACAGATACGCAGTATTTT
NA NA TRBJ2-7 TRBV5-1 CASSLVAGAYEQYF TGCGCCAGCAGCTTGGTGGCAGGGGCCTACGAGCAGTACTTC
TRBD2 NA TRBJ2-3 TRBV7-2 CASSLAGGITDTQYF TGTGCCAGCAGCTTGGCGGGAGGAATTACAGATACGCAGTATTTT
TRBD1 NA TRBJ1-3 TRBV11-2 CASSPGQGRVPRNTIYF TGTGCCAGCAGCCCAGGACAGGGGAGAGTACCTAGAAACACCATATATTTT
NA NA TRBJ2-1 TRBV11-2 CASSSGHEQFF TGTGCCAGCAGCTCAGGGCATGAGCAGTTCTTC
NA NA TRBJ2-2 TRBV5-4 CASSLRGYTGELFF TGTGCCAGCAGCTTAAGGGGATACACCGGGGAGCTGTTTTTT
NA once TRBJ2-7 TRBV10-1 CASSEPRGNEQYF TGCGCCAGCAGTGAGCCCAGGGGCAACGAGCAGTACTTC
NA once TRBJ2-6 TRBV7-4 CAPRGVLTF TGTGCACCTCGGGGCGTCCTGACTTTC
NA NA TRBJ2-7 TRBV7-9 CASSPPWKVQYEQYF TGTGCCAGCAGCCCACCCTGGAAGGTCCAGTACGAGCAGTACTTC
NA NA TRBJ2-1 TRBV5-1 CASSFLEQGNNEQFF TGCGCCAGCAGCTTTCTGGAACAGGGTAACAATGAGCAGTTCTTC
NA NA TRBJ2-1 TRBV28 CATLPGHLYEQFF TGTGCCACGCTTCCGGGACATCTCTATGAGCAGTTCTTC
TRBD2 NA TRBJ2-2 TRBV5-6 CASSHKLAGDRELFF TGTGCCAGCAGCCACAAACTTGCGGGGGACCGGGAGCTGTTTTTT
TRBD2 NA TRBJ2-3 TRBV18 CASSLRLAWGTDTQYF TGTGCCAGCTCACTCCGACTAGCGTGGGGCACAGATACGCAGTATTTT
NA NA TRBJ2-7 TRBV10-1 CASSEEVGGPLDEQYF TGCGCCAGCAGTGAGGAGGTGGGGGGCCCCTTGGACGAGCAGTACTTC
TRBD1 NA TRBJ1-2 TRBV6-4 CASSGTRQGRGGYTF TGTGCCAGCAGTGGGACCCGACAGGGACGGGGTGGCTACACCTTC
NA NA TRBJ2-1 TRBV7-9 CASSRTGSTEQFF TGTGCCAGCAGTCGTACAGGGTCCACTGAGCAGTTCTTC
TRBD1 NA TRBJ1-2 TRBV7-9 CASSLGTGVNYGYTF TGTGCCAGCAGCTTAGGGACAGGGGTTAACTATGGCTACACCTTC
NA NA TRBJ2-7 TRBV6-5 CASSYRTHTSYEQYF TGTGCCAGCAGTTACCGGACGCATACCTCCTACGAGCAGTACTTC
NA NA TRBJ2-7 TRBV5-1 CASSVIAEFSDEQYF TGCGCCAGCAGCGTTATAGCGGAGTTCTCTGACGAGCAGTACTTC
NA NA TRBJ1-1 TRBV27 CASSLPGPEAFF TGTGCCAGCAGTTTACCGGGACCTGAAGCTTTCTTT
TRBD1 NA TRBJ2-1 TRBV2 CASSLRQGGHEQFF TGTGCCAGCAGTCTTCGACAGGGGGGCCATGAGCAGTTCTTC
NA NA TRBJ2-1 TRBV12-1 CASSFVNATSEFIEQFF TGTGCCAGCAGCTTTGTAAATGCGACTAGCGAGTTCATTGAGCAGTTCTTC
NA NA TRBJ1-2 TRBV10-3 CAIQTGGARIYGYTF TGTGCCATCCAAACGGGGGGTGCCCGAATTTATGGCTACACCTTC
NA few TRBJ1-4 TRBV5-1 CASSPGQSRSGEKLFF TGCGCCAGCAGCCCCGGACAGAGCCGATCGGGTGAAAAACTGTTTTTT
NA NA TRBJ2-7 TRBV4-1 CASSVRVDYEQYF TGCGCCAGCAGCGTCCGGGTGGACTACGAGCAGTACTTC
NA NA TRBJ2-3 TRBV4-1 CASSQGILRGTDTQYF TGCGCCAGCAGCCAAGGAATATTGCGGGGCACAGATACGCAGTATTTT